The following is a T cell receptor (beta chain) sequence with its context. Germline assignment: CDR1 ENHRY and CDR2 SYGVKD. The V segment lost 6 bases and the J segment 4 bases; nucleotides outside the gene matches: 6. This CDR3 spans 14 amino acids. The table came from immunoSEQ multiplex PCR; TCRdb's copy has only in-frame clones and leaves some out. Of roughly 700,000 clones listed, 88% are singletons. The data were taken from a study of shared T cell receptors in the human thymus. This sample was also put to use in a study of human thymus T cells. Per that paper: Serving as donors were healthy Finnish infants, each of whom was having open corrective surgery for congenital heart defects. Resections from corrective heart surgery supplied the thymus tissue. Blood and thymic repertoires both appeared biased in V and J gene usage. Thymic repertoires overlap heavily among unrelated individuals, related research has reported.

Sequencing used thymocytes. The J gene is TRBJ1-2, the V gene TRBV10-3; 9 nucleotides line up with TRBD1. The TCR originated in a boy under three years old with a congenital heart defect. CDR3 loop: CAISRDREAYGYTF. CDR3 coding DNA: TGTGCCATCAGCCGGGACAGGGAAGCCTATGGCTACACCTTC.